The 20 T cell receptor beta chains presented below share a single source sample, sequenced in a study of shared clonotypes between healthy human individuals. The repertoire was sequenced with immunoSEQ multiplex PCR; TCRdb's copy has only in-frame clones and lacks some. The sample lists some 2.4 million clones, approximately 93% occurring once. Source material: naive CD4+ T cells from PBMCs. This sample's subset: CD45RA+ positively selected. Source of these receptors: a man aged 18-30 years in good health. Some clones in this sample may be carry-over from other donors' samples.

The genes are TRBV6-5 and TRBJ2-2, with 8 bases identical to TRBD1. Germline CDR1 is MNHEY and CDR2 is SVGAGI. J was trimmed by 7 bases and V by 5 bases; bases with no gene match: 6. This CDR3 is built from 14 residues. CDR3 nucleotides: TGTGCCAGCAGTACAGGGGGAAGAGGCGGGGAGCTGTTTTTT. Its translation: CASSTGGRGGELFF.

Worth noting for this clone: Germline is not matched at one junction end, which may reflect a read error. The chain has TRBV19 and TRBJ2-1; 11 nucleotides align to TRBD2. The V gene's germline CDR1 is LNHDA and CDR2 SQIVND (reference sequence). The CDR3 extends over 15 amino acids. DNA for the CDR3: TGTGCCAGTAGCATAGCGGGAGGGCCTAACAATGAGCAGTTCTTC. This encodes CASSIAGGPNNEQFF.

This chain connects TRBV29-1 to TRBJ1-4; no clear D. Trimming removed 1 base from V and 8 bases from J, with 11 bases in between. The CDR3 runs to 13 residues. The germline gives CDR1 SQVTM, CDR2 ANQGSEA. The CDR3, as DNA: TGCAGCGTTGAAGTGAGGGCTCAGGAAAAACTGTTTTTT. It specifies CSVEVRAQEKLFF.

The rearrangement links TRBV6-1 to TRBJ2-7, with D hard to call. Germline V gene sequence: CDR1 MNHNS, CDR2 SASEGT. Trimming shortened V by 4 bases and J by 1 base, and 11 bases separated the two germline ends. This CDR3 has 14 amino acids. The CDR3 bases are TGTGCCAGCAGTGCACCAGGTATTTCCTACGAGCAGTACTTC. Protein product: CASSAPGISYEQYF.

This clone was detected a few times. The chain is built from TRBV30 and TRBJ1-5; D call uncertain. V shed 8 bases and J shed 4 bases, with 12 bases lying between them. Per the germline V gene, CDR1 is GTSNPN and CDR2 is SVGIG (reference sequence). CDR3 length: 12 amino acids. CDR3 coding DNA: TGTGCCCTAGGGTGGGGAAATCAGCCCCAGCATTTT. Its translation is CALGWGNQPQHF.

The chain uses TRBV10-1 and TRBJ1-5; D is undetermined. Germline values: CDR1 WNHNN, CDR2 SYGVQD (reference sequence). The ends were cut back, 0 bases at V and 3 bases at J, with 3 bases in the middle. The CDR3 sequence is 13 residues long. Here the CDR3 DNA reads TGCGCCAGCAGTGAGTCGCCCAATCAGCCCCAGCATTTT. Protein sequence: CASSESPNQPQHF.

As concerns this clone: The sample carries other DNA sequences with the same CDR3. The chain has TRBV5-1 and TRBJ2-1, with 16 positions matching TRBD2. The CDR3 spans 15 residues. The junction had 3 bases not matched to a gene; V was cut back by 4 bases and J by 8 bases. Germline V CDR1 and CDR2: SGHRS, YFSETQ. The CDR3 coding sequence is TGCGCCAGCAGCGTGGGACTAGCGGGAGGGGATGAGCAGTTCTTC. The encoded protein is CASSVGLAGGDEQFF.

The chain uses TRBV7-2 and TRBJ2-1; 9 bases align to TRBD2. The CDR3 sequence is 16 residues long. J lost 5 bases, V lost 5 bases, and 10 bases had no gene match. Germline CDR1 and CDR2: SGHTA and FQGNSA. As DNA, the CDR3 is TGTGCCAGCAGCCGGTCGGCGGGAGGGCTCGACAATGAGCAGTTCTTC. Its protein is CASSRSAGGLDNEQFF. Complete variable domain (other parts from reference TRBV7-2 and TRBJ2-1): GAGVSQSPSNKVTEKGKDVELRCDPISGHTALYWYRQSLGQGLEFLIYFQGNSAPDKSGLPSDRFSAERTGGSVSTLTIQRTQQEDSAVYLCASSRSAGGLDNEQFFGPGTRLTVL.

Of note for this clone: A junction boundary mismatches the germline segment, possibly from a read error. The rearrangement links TRBV6-1 to TRBJ1-1; maybe TRBD1 (5 bases). Germline CDR1 MNHNS, CDR2 SASEGT. The CDR3 totals 12 residues. The CDR3 region has the DNA TGTGCCAGCAGTGGTCTTCTGGGGCAAATTTTTTTT. It specifies CASSGLLGQIFF.

CDR3 sequence (DNA): TGTGCCAGCTCACTAGGGACAGGGTACGAGCAGTACTTC. Residues: CASSLGTGYEQYF. The chain is built from TRBV18 and TRBJ2-7; the match to TRBD1 covers 9 bases. The trim removed 4 bases at V and 4 bases at J, leaving 2 bases unmatched. The CDR3 is 13 residues long. Germline V CDR1 and CDR2: KGHSH, LQKENI.

Regarding this clone: A read error may account for a junction end that differs from germline. The chain uses TRBV7-3 and TRBJ2-1; 7 bases agree with TRBD2. This CDR3 region has 17 residues. From germline, CDR1 is SGHTA and CDR2 FQGTGA. In DNA, the CDR3 is TGTGCCAGCAGTTTAAAGGGGCTGGCGGGAGTTCTGAATGAGCAGTTCTTC. Its translation is CASSLKGLAGVLNEQFF.

The rearrangement links TRBV7-9 to TRBJ1-1, with D uncertain. The V end lost 5 bases, the J end lost 0 bases, and 10 bases lay between the germline ends. The germline V gene encodes CDR1 SEHNR and CDR2 FQNEAQ (reference sequence). The CDR3 totals 14 residues. DNA of the CDR3: TGTGCCAGCAGCCCCGTTTCGTTGAACACTGAAGCTTTCTTT. Translating gives CASSPVSLNTEAFF.

V and J are TRBV5-1 and TRBJ2-3, with D perhaps TRBD2 (5 bases). The V gene's germline CDR1 is SGHRS and CDR2 YFSETQ. This CDR3 is 15 amino acids long. The V and J ends lost 0 bases and 5 bases respectively, with 13 bases between them. The chain's CDR3 is CASSLAGISEDTQYF. The CDR3 nucleotides are TGCGCCAGCAGCTTGGCCGGGATCAGCGAAGATACGCAGTATTTT.

V gene TRBV6-5 combines with J gene TRBJ2-1, with D hard to call. V lost 6 bases and J lost 4, with 10 bases in between. Germline lookup yields CDR1 MNHEY and CDR2 SVGAGI. This CDR3 is built from 13 residues. The CDR3 spells CASRIDGYNEQFF. DNA for the CDR3: TGTGCCAGCAGGATCGACGGTTACAATGAGCAGTTCTTC.

The rearrangement links TRBV5-1 to TRBJ2-1, with 8 bases that match TRBD2. CDR3 length equals 16 residues. The germline V gene has CDR1 SGHRS and CDR2 YFSETQ. With V trimmed by 0 bases and J by 4 bases, 6 bases remained unmatched. Written as DNA, the CDR3 is TGCGCCAGCAGCTTGGGACTAGCGAATTTATACAATGAGCAGTTCTTC. It codes for CASSLGLANLYNEQFF.

The V gene is TRBV9, the J gene TRBJ2-7; D tentatively reads TRBD1 or TRBD2 (5 bases each). Germline V CDR1 and CDR2: SGDLS, YYNGEE. This CDR3 contains 13 residues. V was trimmed by 3 bases and J by 7 bases, leaving 14 bases between them. The CDR3 DNA follows: TGTGCCAGCAGCGCCACCGGGACCACGGAGCAGTACTTC. This gives the protein CASSATGTTEQYF.

This clone was seen a single time. CDR3 in DNA: TGTGCCAGCAGCTTAATGGGCAACAGCCGCGGTGGCTACACCTTC. Translation gives CASSLMGNSRGGYTF. The chain couples TRBV7-3 to TRBJ1-2; D remains unclear. The CDR3 totals 15 residues. Germline V lookup: CDR1 SGHTA, CDR2 FQGTGA. Trimming removed 1 base from V and 7 bases from J, with 16 bases in between.

The J gene is TRBJ2-5, the V gene TRBV4-1; D gene uncertain. Per germline, CDR1 MGHRA and CDR2 YSYEKL. V lost 3 bases and J 2 bases, leaving 16 bases between the germline ends. The CDR3 contains 16 residues. Here the CDR3 reads CASSHSQLLEQETQYF. The CDR3 DNA reads as TGCGCCAGCAGCCATAGTCAGCTTTTGGAGCAAGAGACCCAGTACTTC.

Turning to this clone: At the DNA level, this CDR3 is encoded by other sequences in the same sample as well. The genes are TRBV7-3 and TRBJ2-7; D gene unclear. Deletions cut 1 base from V and 6 bases from J, with 7 bases between. The CDR3 consists of 12 residues. Germline V gene lookup returns CDR1 SGHTA and CDR2 FQGTGA. The CDR3 spells CASSLNGGEQYF. The CDR3 nucleotides are TGTGCCAGCAGCTTAAATGGTGGCGAGCAGTACTTC.

The genes are TRBV27 and TRBJ2-3; the match to TRBD1 covers 7 bases. Trimming took 7 bases from V and 2 from J; bases not matched to a gene: 9. This CDR3 is built from 15 residues. The V gene's germline CDR1 is MNHEY and CDR2 SMNVEV (reference sequence). The CDR3: CASKADRLNTDTQYF. For the CDR3, the DNA is TGTGCCAGCAAGGCGGACAGGCTAAACACAGATACGCAGTATTTT.